The clone carrying this TCR beta chain was seen once. As yet, its antigen is unknown. Trimming shortened V by 7 bases and J by 2 bases, and 15 bases separated the two germline ends. CDR1 is MDHEN and CDR2 is SYDVKM in the germline V gene. This CDR3 comprises 15 residues. This record belongs to a study of PD-L1 blockade in urothelial cancer. As for the study in general: Atezolizumab at 1,200 mg intravenously every 3 weeks was started by patients in 2014.

Study-level results: Tumor-associated clones in the blood of durable-benefit patients grew more at 3 weeks.

Assay: immunoSEQ multiplex PCR; the TCRdb copy retains only in-frame clones and omits some. The data contain about 74,000 clones, around four fifths of them singletons. This chain connects TRBV28 to TRBJ2-1; TRBD2 is a possible D gene (5 bases). Sequencing was performed on PBMCs, taken around atezolizumab (anti-PD-L1) treatment. This sequence originates from a man in his 70s with urothelial cancer. DNA for the CDR3: TGTGCCAGCACCCCCACTAGTTCCCCCTACAATGAGCAGTTCTTC. Translation: CASTPTSSPYNEQFF.